Each of the 2 T cell receptor beta chains below was sequenced from the same sample in a study of CD8 T cells in ankylosing spondylitis. TCRdb re-derived calls from the 5' RACE reads in MiXCR, one entry per CDR3 protein. The sample has roughly 40,000 distinct CDR3 sequences, 4% seen once. Sample: blood, either unsorted or a sorted T cell fraction (not recorded which). Receptor source: a female donor with ankylosing spondylitis or in good health (not recorded which).

Ten or more counts support this clonotype. The chain links TRBV9 to TRBJ1-2; D gene unclear. This CDR3 is 16 amino acids long. Germline CDR1 and CDR2: SGDLS and YYNGEE. V was clipped by 3 bases and J by 0 bases, with 15 bases between them. The CDR3 DNA is TGTGCCAGCAGCGCCCGTCCCGGAATTTCTAACTATGGCTACACCTTC. Its protein is CASSARPGISNYGYTF.

This clonotype was found many times. The chain carries TRBV9 and TRBJ2-1, with D perhaps TRBD2 (6 bases). V was cut by 0 bases and J by 10 bases, with 11 bases left in between. This CDR3 has 13 residues. CDR1 is SGDLS and CDR2 is YYNGEE in the germline V gene. CDR3 loop: CASSVVSGVEQFF. The DNA of the CDR3 is TGTGCCAGCAGCGTAGTGTCGGGAGTCGAGCAGTTCTTC.